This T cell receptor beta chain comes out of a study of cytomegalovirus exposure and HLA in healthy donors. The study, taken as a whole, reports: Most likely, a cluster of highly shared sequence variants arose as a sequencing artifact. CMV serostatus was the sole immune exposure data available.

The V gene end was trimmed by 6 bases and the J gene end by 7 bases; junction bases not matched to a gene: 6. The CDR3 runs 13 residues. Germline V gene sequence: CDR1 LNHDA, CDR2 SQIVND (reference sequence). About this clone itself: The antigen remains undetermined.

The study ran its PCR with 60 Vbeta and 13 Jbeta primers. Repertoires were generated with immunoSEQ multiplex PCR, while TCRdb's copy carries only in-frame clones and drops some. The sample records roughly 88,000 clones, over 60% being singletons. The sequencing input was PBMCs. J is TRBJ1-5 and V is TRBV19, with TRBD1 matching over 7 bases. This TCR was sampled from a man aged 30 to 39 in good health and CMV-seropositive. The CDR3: CASSRTGFQPQHF. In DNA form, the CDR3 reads TGTGCCAGTAGCCGGACAGGCTTCCAGCCCCAGCATTTT.